A selection of T cell receptor beta chains follows, all from one sample in a study of monozygotic twins with inflammatory bowel disease. TCRdb re-called the 5' RACE reads; every CDR3 protein appears as one record, without DNA. The sample has about 440,000 distinct CDR3 sequences. The specimen was blood. The receptors were gathered from a human donor with ulcerative colitis or Crohn's disease, or a healthy co-twin of an affected twin (not recorded which). Each CDR3 is given with its conserved first and last residue.

v_call: TRBV4-1
j_call: TRBJ1-3
cdr3_aa: CASSQPGSDTIYF

v_call: TRBV4-2
j_call: TRBJ2-1
cdr3_aa: CASSGLQPYNEQFF

v_call: TRBV12-5
j_call: TRBJ2-7
cdr3_aa: CASGSGQSYEQYF

v_call: TRBV5-1
j_call: TRBJ2-1
cdr3_aa: CASSLQGSGAYNEQFF

v_call: TRBV4-1
j_call: TRBJ1-2
cdr3_aa: CASSQPPMGGDGYTF

v_call: TRBV6-1
j_call: TRBJ2-1
cdr3_aa: CASSEAPGITEQFF

v_call: TRBV7-9
j_call: TRBJ1-4
cdr3_aa: CASSPGTGGNEKLFF

v_call: TRBV18
j_call: TRBJ1-2
cdr3_aa: CASSPATVGYGYTF

v_call: TRBV19
j_call: TRBJ2-7
cdr3_aa: CASSIGGNYEQYF

v_call: TRBV24-1
j_call: TRBJ2-2
cdr3_aa: CATSGNGELFF

v_call: TRBV4-1
j_call: TRBJ1-3
cdr3_aa: CASSPRAGNTIYF

v_call: TRBV5-5
j_call: TRBJ2-7
cdr3_aa: CASSHRTVSLYEQYF

v_call: TRBV20-1
j_call: TRBJ1-4
cdr3_aa: CSARGDRNEKLFF

v_call: TRBV5-5
j_call: TRBJ1-2
cdr3_aa: CASSLLQGMNYGYTF

v_call: TRBV5-1
j_call: TRBJ1-2
cdr3_aa: CASSLGDFGGYTF

v_call: TRBV29-1
j_call: TRBJ2-3
cdr3_aa: CSVKPGGADTQYF

v_call: TRBV10-3
j_call: TRBJ2-3
cdr3_aa: CANSDRASTDTQYF

v_call: TRBV29-1
j_call: TRBJ2-3
cdr3_aa: CSVEGVTGLDTQYF

v_call: TRBV7-2
j_call: TRBJ2-3
cdr3_aa: CASSPRGSSTDTQYF

v_call: TRBV6-2/TRBV6-3
j_call: TRBJ2-5
cdr3_aa: CASSYGGTQYF

v_call: TRBV10-3
j_call: TRBJ2-3
cdr3_aa: CAIASPPEYTQYF